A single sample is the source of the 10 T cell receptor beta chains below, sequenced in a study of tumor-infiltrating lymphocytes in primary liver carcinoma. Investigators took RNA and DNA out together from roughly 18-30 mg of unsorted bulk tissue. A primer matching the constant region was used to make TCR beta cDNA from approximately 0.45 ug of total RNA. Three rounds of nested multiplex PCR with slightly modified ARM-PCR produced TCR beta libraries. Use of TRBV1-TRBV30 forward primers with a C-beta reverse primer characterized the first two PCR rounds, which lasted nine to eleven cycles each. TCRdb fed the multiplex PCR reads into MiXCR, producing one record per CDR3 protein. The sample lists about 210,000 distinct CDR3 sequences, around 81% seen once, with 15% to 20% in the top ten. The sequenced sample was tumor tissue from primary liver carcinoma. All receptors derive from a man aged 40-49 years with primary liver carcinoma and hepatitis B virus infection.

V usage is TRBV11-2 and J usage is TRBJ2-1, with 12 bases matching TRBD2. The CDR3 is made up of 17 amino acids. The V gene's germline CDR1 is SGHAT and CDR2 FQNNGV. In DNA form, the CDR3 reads TGTGTCAGTAGCCCACGACGACTAGCGGGAGATAGTGATGAGCAGTTCTTC. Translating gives CVSSPRRLAGDSDEQFF.

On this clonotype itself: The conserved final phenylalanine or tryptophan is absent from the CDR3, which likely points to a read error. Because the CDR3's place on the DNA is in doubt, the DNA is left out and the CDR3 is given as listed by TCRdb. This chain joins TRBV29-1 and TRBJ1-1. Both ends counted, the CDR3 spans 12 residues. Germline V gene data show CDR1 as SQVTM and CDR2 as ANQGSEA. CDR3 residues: CSVKRVRTEALL.

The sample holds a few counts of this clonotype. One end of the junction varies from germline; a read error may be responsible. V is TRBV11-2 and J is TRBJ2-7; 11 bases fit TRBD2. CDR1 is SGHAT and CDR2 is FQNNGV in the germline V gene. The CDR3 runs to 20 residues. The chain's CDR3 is CANSLREGRTSGLNSYEQYF. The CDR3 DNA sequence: TGTGCCAACAGCTTGAGGGAGGGGAGGACTAGCGGGCTCAACTCCTACGAGCAATACTTC.

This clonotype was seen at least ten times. CDR3 nucleotides: TGCGCCAGCAGCTTGCCGCCGTCGGGCGGCGGCCAAGAGACCCAGTACTTC. This translates into CASSLPPSGGGQETQYF. The rearrangement links TRBV5-1 to TRBJ2-5, with no clear D. Germline CDR1 is SGHRS and CDR2 is YFSETQ. Trimming stripped 1 base from V and 1 base from J, with 17 bases between. The CDR3 is 17 amino acids.

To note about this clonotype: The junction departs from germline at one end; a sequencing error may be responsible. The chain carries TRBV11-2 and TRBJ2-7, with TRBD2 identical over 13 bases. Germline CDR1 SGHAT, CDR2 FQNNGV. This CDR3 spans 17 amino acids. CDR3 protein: CASRQGLAGVWSYEQYF. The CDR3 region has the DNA TGTGCCAGCAGACAAGGACTAGCGGGAGTATGGTCATACGAGCAGTATTTC.

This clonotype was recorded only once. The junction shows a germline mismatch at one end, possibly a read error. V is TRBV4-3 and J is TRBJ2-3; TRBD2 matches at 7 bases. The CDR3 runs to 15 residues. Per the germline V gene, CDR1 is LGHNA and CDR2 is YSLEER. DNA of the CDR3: TGCGCCAACAGCCAAGATCTCGGAGCGGGATATACGCAGTATTTT. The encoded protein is CANSQDLGAGYTQYF.

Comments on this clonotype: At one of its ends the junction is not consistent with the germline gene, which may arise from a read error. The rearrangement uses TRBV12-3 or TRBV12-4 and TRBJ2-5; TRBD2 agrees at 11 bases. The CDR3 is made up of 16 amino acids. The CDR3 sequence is CASIRGTSGIQETQYF. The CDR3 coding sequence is TGCGCCAGCATACGAGGGACTAGCGGAATCCAAGAGACCCAGTACTTC.

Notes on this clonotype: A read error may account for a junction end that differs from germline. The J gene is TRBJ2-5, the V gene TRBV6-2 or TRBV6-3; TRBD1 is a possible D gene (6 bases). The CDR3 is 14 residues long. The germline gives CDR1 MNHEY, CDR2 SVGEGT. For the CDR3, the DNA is TGTACCAGCAGATCACGGACAGTTATGGAGACCCAATACTTC. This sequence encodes CTSRSRTVMETQYF.

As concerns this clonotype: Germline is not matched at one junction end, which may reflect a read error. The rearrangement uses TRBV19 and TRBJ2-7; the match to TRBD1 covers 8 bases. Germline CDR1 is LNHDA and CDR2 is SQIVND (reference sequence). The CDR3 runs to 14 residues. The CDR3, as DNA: TGTGCCAGTAGTGCCGGGACAGGCCCCTACGGGCAGTACTTC. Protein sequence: CASSAGTGPYGQYF.

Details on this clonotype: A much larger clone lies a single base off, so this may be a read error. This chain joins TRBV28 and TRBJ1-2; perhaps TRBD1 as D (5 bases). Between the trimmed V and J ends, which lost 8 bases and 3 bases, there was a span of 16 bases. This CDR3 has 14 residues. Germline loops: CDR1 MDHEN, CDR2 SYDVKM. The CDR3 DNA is TGTGCCAGCTATGGCCTGGGGCGCGACTATGGCTACACCTTC. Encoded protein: CASYGLGRDYGYTF.